These 30 T cell receptor beta chains originate from one sample sequenced in a study of T cell responses to AZD1222 COVID-19 vaccine. The repertoire was sequenced with immunoSEQ multiplex PCR; TCRdb's copy has only in-frame clones and lacks some. The table records roughly 180,000 clones, around 87% of them present only once. The input for sequencing was peripheral blood, taken on day 0 of MenACWY control vaccination. These receptors were collected from an adult in good health.

This clone came up a few times. The J gene is TRBJ1-2, the V gene TRBV6-6; D unclear. The CDR3 extends over 13 amino acids. Germline V gene sequence: CDR1 MNHNY, CDR2 SVGAGI (reference sequence). Trimming took off 6 bases at V and 6 bases at J, with 14 bases between the two ends. For the CDR3, the DNA is TGTGCCAGCAGCAGGACGTCGGCTAATGGCTACACCTTC. Protein product: CASSRTSANGYTF.

This chain joins TRBV28 and TRBJ2-7; 12 nucleotides line up with TRBD1. This CDR3 is 16 amino acids long. Germline loops: CDR1 MDHEN, CDR2 SYDVKM. Unmatched junction bases numbered 10, after V lost 6 bases and J lost 4 bases. CDR3 loop: CASSLTVGQGAYEQYF. CDR3 bases: TGTGCCAGCAGCCTCACCGTGGGACAGGGGGCATACGAGCAGTACTTC.

This rearrangement joins TRBV7-8 to TRBJ2-7; TRBD2 matches at 10 bases. With 2 bases clipped from V and 5 bases from J, the junction kept 9 bases outside the gene matches. The CDR3 contains 16 residues. The germline gives CDR1 SGHVS, CDR2 FQNEAQ. The CDR3, as DNA: TGTGCCAGCAGCTTATATGGGGCTAGCGGGGGAAACGAGCAGTACTTC. Translating gives CASSLYGASGGNEQYF. The whole variable domain, filled in from reference TRBV7-8 and TRBJ2-7, reads GAGVSQSPRYKVAKRGQDVALRCDPISGHVSLFWYQQALGQGPEFLTYFQNEAQLDKSGLPSDRFFAERPEGSVSTLKIQRTQQEDSAVYLCASSLYGASGGNEQYFGPGTRLTVT.

The CDR3: CASKTGSGELFF. In DNA form, the CDR3 reads TGTGCCAGCAAAACGGGGAGCGGGGAGCTGTTTTTT. The gene calls are TRBV28 and TRBJ2-2, with a tentative D call TRBD2 (5 bases). CDR3 length: 12 residues. Trimming cost V 7 bases and J 7 bases, with 10 bases left between them. The germline V gene has CDR1 MDHEN and CDR2 SYDVKM.

The V and J genes are TRBV28 and TRBJ2-4; TRBD2 matches at 11 bases. Trimming cost V 2 bases and J 1 base; bases outside gene matches: 7. The CDR3 is 18 amino acids. In germline, CDR1 is MDHEN, CDR2 SYDVKM. The chain's CDR3 is CASSLVSGRAAAKNIQYF. The CDR3 nucleotides read TGTGCCAGCAGTTTAGTTAGCGGGAGGGCCGCGGCCAAAAACATTCAGTACTTC.

The gene calls are TRBV7-8 and TRBJ1-1; 7 positions match TRBD1. The CDR3 length is 15 residues. From germline, CDR1 is SGHVS and CDR2 FQNEAQ. The J segment lost 1 base and the V segment lost 1 base, leaving 3 bases of the junction unmatched. The CDR3 reads CASSLGRDRNTEAFF. Here the CDR3 DNA reads TGTGCCAGCAGCTTAGGCCGGGACAGGAACACTGAAGCTTTCTTT.

This clone was picked up one time. This chain uses TRBV7-9 with TRBJ1-3, with D perhaps matching TRBD1 (6 bases). The germline V gene encodes CDR1 SEHNR and CDR2 FQNEAQ (reference sequence). This CDR3 is 15 amino acids long. V gave up 0 bases and J gave up 9 bases, with 15 bases separating them. The CDR3 DNA reads as TGTGCCAGCAGCTTAGCAGGACAGTCGAGTAGCACCATATATTTT. It yields the protein CASSLAGQSSSTIYF.

This clone was detected a few times. The genes are TRBV7-2 and TRBJ1-2, with 10 bases matching TRBD1. V dropped 5 bases and J dropped 4; count of bases not matched to a gene: 7. Germline V gene sequence: CDR1 SGHTA, CDR2 FQGNSA. CDR3 length: 15 amino acids. The CDR3 loop reads CASSPRGDRGYGYTF. CDR3 DNA sequence: TGTGCCAGCAGCCCGAGGGGGGACAGGGGCTATGGCTACACCTTC.

V gene TRBV2 combines with J gene TRBJ1-4; the D is unclear. Between the trimmed V and J ends, which lost 7 bases and 4 bases, there was a span of 10 bases. CDR1 and CDR2 from the germline V gene are SNHLY and FYNNEI. The CDR3 extends over 13 amino acids. DNA of the CDR3: TGTGCCAGCAAGGAGCCCCATAATGAAAAACTGTTTTTT. Protein product: CASKEPHNEKLFF.

V gene TRBV6-1 combines with J gene TRBJ2-7, with TRBD1 matching over 10 bases. Germline V gene sequence: CDR1 MNHNS, CDR2 SASEGT. The J segment lost 3 bases and the V segment lost 1 base, leaving 3 bases of the junction unmatched. The CDR3 totals 15 residues. The CDR3 protein is CASSEEGQGLYEQYF. The CDR3 DNA sequence: TGTGCCAGCAGTGAAGAGGGACAGGGGCTCTACGAGCAGTACTTC.

The genes are TRBV18 and TRBJ1-1; D gene ambiguous. Trimming took 9 bases from V and 7 from J, leaving 9 bases between them. Germline CDR1 KGHSH, CDR2 LQKENI. CDR3 length: 10 amino acids. CDR3 coding DNA: TGTGCCAGTGGACGGTTTGAAGCTTTCTTT. Translating it yields CASGRFEAFF.

This rearrangement joins TRBV9 to TRBJ2-2, with 10 nucleotides matching TRBD2. Germline values: CDR1 SGDLS, CDR2 YYNGEE. Germline trimming cut 5 bases from V and 0 bases from J; bases unmatched to any gene: 1. The CDR3 runs 15 residues. Here the CDR3 reads CASRAGGTNTGELFF. The CDR3 nucleotides are TGTGCCAGCAGAGCGGGGGGGACGAACACCGGGGAGCTGTTTTTT.

V and J are TRBV5-1 and TRBJ2-7; D gene unclear. Germline values: CDR1 SGHRS, CDR2 YFSETQ. This CDR3 comprises 13 residues. With 0 bases removed from V and 9 bases from J, the gap between germline ends came to 13 bases. CDR3 amino acids: CASSLAGPDGQYF. In DNA, the CDR3 is TGCGCCAGCAGCTTGGCCGGGCCAGACGGGCAGTACTTC.

This clone was observed once. The chain carries TRBV28 and TRBJ1-1, with 7 bases that match TRBD1. Per germline, CDR1 MDHEN and CDR2 SYDVKM. The J segment lost 2 bases and the V segment lost 6 bases, leaving 6 bases of the junction unmatched. The CDR3 extends over 14 amino acids. CDR3 in amino acids: CASRQYRGNTEAFF. The CDR3 region has the DNA TGTGCCAGCAGGCAATACAGGGGCAACACTGAAGCTTTCTTT.

The gene calls are TRBV2 and TRBJ1-1, with unresolved D. This CDR3 spans 15 amino acids. Germline lookup yields CDR1 SNHLY and CDR2 FYNNEI. Trimming pared 3 bases from V and 6 bases from J, leaving 17 bases between. The CDR3 protein is CASSDSTDVYPEAFF. The CDR3 region has the DNA TGTGCCAGCAGTGATTCGACTGACGTCTACCCTGAAGCTTTCTTT.

The V call is TRBV30, the J call TRBJ1-1; D is uncertain. V lost 2 bases to trimming and J lost 5 bases, with 9 bases between them. This CDR3 spans 12 amino acids. The germline gives CDR1 GTSNPN, CDR2 SVGIG (reference sequence). CDR3 DNA: TGTGCCTGGAGTATCGGGAGAACTGAAGCTTTCTTT. Its protein is CAWSIGRTEAFF.

V usage is TRBV5-1 and J usage is TRBJ2-2; D possibly matches TRBD1 or TRBD2 (5 bases each). The V and J ends lost 1 base and 0 bases respectively, with 16 bases between them. CDR1 and CDR2 from the germline V gene are SGHRS and YFSETQ. The CDR3 extends over 18 amino acids. The CDR3 protein is CASSLNLGLGANTGELFF. CDR3 sequence (DNA): TGCGCCAGCAGCTTGAACCTGGGTCTGGGGGCGAACACCGGGGAGCTGTTTTTT.

The chain has TRBV28 and TRBJ1-1; D is unclear. V lost 4 bases to trimming and J lost 4 bases, with 10 bases between them. The germline gives CDR1 MDHEN, CDR2 SYDVKM. This CDR3 contains 13 residues. CDR3 residues: CASSSPRITEAFF. CDR3 in DNA: TGTGCCAGCAGTTCCCCCCGTATCACTGAAGCTTTCTTT. Filled out from reference TRBV28 and TRBJ1-1, the complete variable domain reads DVKVTQSSRYLVKRTGEKVFLECVQDMDHENMFWYRQDPGLGLRLIYFSYDVKMKEKGDIPEGYSVSREKKERFSLILESASTNQTSMYLCASSSPRITEAFFGQGTRLTVV.

V is TRBV15 and J is TRBJ1-1, with 10 nucleotides matching TRBD1. The CDR3 is 15 residues long. Trimming at V came to 9 bases and at J to 0 bases, leaving 7 bases not matched to a gene. Germline V gene lookup returns CDR1 LNHNV and CDR2 YYDKDF (reference sequence). CDR3 region: CATTWTGGLNTEAFF. The CDR3 bases are TGTGCCACAACCTGGACAGGGGGACTGAACACTGAAGCTTTCTTT.

The J gene is TRBJ1-2, the V gene TRBV30; 10 bases align to TRBD1. Germline V gene data show CDR1 as GTSNPN and CDR2 as SVGIG (reference sequence). Germline trimming cut 2 bases from V and 5 bases from J; bases unmatched to any gene: 14. The CDR3 has 17 amino acids. The CDR3 loop is CAWSRDRGTRSVYGYTF. The CDR3 DNA is TGTGCCTGGAGTAGGGACAGGGGAACTAGGTCAGTTTATGGCTACACCTTC.

The V gene is TRBV6-5, the J gene TRBJ2-7; 12 positions agree with TRBD2. This CDR3 is 14 amino acids long. After removal of 5 bases from V and 3 bases from J, the junction contained 2 bases not matched to a gene. Looked up from germline, CDR1 is MNHEY and CDR2 is SVGAGI. CDR3 nucleotides: TGTGCCAGCAGTAGGACTAGCGGGAACTACGAGCAGTACTTC. This codes for CASSRTSGNYEQYF.

J is TRBJ2-1 and V is TRBV19; no firm D call. Germline-derived CDR1 and CDR2 are LNHDA and SQIVND (reference sequence). This CDR3 is 12 amino acids long. Trimming stripped 5 bases from V and 4 bases from J, with 6 bases between. DNA for the CDR3: TGTGCCAGTAGTGCTGGGTACAATGAGCAGTTCTTC. Protein: CASSAGYNEQFF.

The chain combines TRBV28 with TRBJ1-5; D is uncertain. Germline CDR1 and CDR2: MDHEN and SYDVKM. V shed 3 bases and J shed 3 bases, with 12 bases lying between them. The CDR3 spans 15 residues. Written as DNA, the CDR3 is TGTGCCAGCAGTTTCAGCGAAGGCTACAATCAGCCCCAGCATTTT. Translating gives CASSFSEGYNQPQHF.

The chain uses TRBV5-1 and TRBJ2-7, with 7 bases aligning to TRBD1. The CDR3 has 12 residues. Germline assignment: CDR1 SGHRS and CDR2 YFSETQ. V was clipped by 4 bases and J by 7 bases; unmatched bases: 5. The CDR3 loop is CASSPDRVEQYF. The CDR3 DNA is TGCGCCAGCAGCCCCGACAGGGTTGAGCAGTACTTC.

Regarding this clone: The identical CDR3 is also encoded by other nucleotide sequences in the sample. CDR3: CASSQDRAGYYGYTF. Written as DNA, the CDR3 is TGTGCCAGCAGCCAAGATCGGGCAGGCTACTATGGCTACACCTTC. The V gene is TRBV14, the J gene TRBJ1-2; D not resolved. The CDR3 spans 15 residues. V gave up 0 bases and J gave up 3 bases, with 11 bases separating them. CDR1 and CDR2 from the germline V gene are SGHDN and FVKESK.

The rearrangement joins TRBV9 to TRBJ2-2; 12 nucleotides align to TRBD1. Trimming removed 4 bases from V and 7 bases from J; junction bases left unmatched: 8. The CDR3 contains 16 residues. Germline CDR1 is SGDLS and CDR2 is YYNGEE. The CDR3 spells CASSSPGQGAGGELFF. The CDR3 nucleotides read TGTGCCAGCAGCTCTCCGGGACAGGGGGCGGGCGGGGAGCTGTTTTTT.

The rearrangement joins TRBV5-1 to TRBJ1-1; tentatively, D is TRBD1 (5 bases). Trimming cost V 4 bases and J 4 bases, with 14 bases left between them. There are 14 residues in the CDR3. The germline V gene has CDR1 SGHRS and CDR2 YFSETQ. The CDR3, as DNA: TGCGCCAGCAGCCTAGCGGGGGAATTCACTGAAGCTTTCTTT. It is translated as CASSLAGEFTEAFF.

The chain employs TRBV28 and TRBJ2-5; D possibly corresponds to TRBD1 (5 bases). Per the germline V gene, CDR1 is MDHEN and CDR2 is SYDVKM. Trimming removed 4 bases at V and 4 bases at J, with 13 bases between. The CDR3 has 14 amino acids. CDR3 residues: CASSSTWGRETQYF. The CDR3 nucleotides are TGTGCCAGCAGTTCGACGTGGGGCAGAGAGACCCAGTACTTC.

This chain uses TRBV6-2 or TRBV6-3 with TRBJ1-1; no definite D call. Germline V gene lookup returns CDR1 MNHEY and CDR2 SVGEGT. The CDR3 spans 12 residues. V shed 1 base and J shed 0 bases, with 0 bases lying between them. The CDR3 DNA follows: TGTGCCAGCAGTTACTTGAACACTGAAGCTTTCTTT. Translating gives CASSYLNTEAFF.

The chain recombines TRBV9 with TRBJ1-2, with D perhaps matching TRBD1 (6 bases). The V gene lost 0 bases and the J gene lost 2 bases, with 11 bases spanning the gap. The CDR3 totals 15 residues. The germline CDR1 and CDR2 sequences are SGDLS and YYNGEE. The CDR3 DNA reads TGTGCCAGCAGCGTAGGGGAGGGGGGAAACTATGGCTACACCTTC. This sequence encodes CASSVGEGGNYGYTF.